The next 14 T cell receptor beta chains were all read from a single sample in a study of T cells after yellow fever vaccination. Each CDR3 protein is one row after TCRdb ran MiXCR on the 5' RACE reads. The repertoire includes hundreds of thousands of distinct CDR3 sequences, roughly 14% of them detected once, and roughly an eighth sits in the top ten. The specimen comprised PBMCs, sampled on the day of the yellow fever booster vaccination. Receptors originate from a man aged 25 to 45 who received the YFV17D yellow fever vaccine.

This chain joins TRBV7-2 and TRBJ2-3; perhaps TRBD2 as D (5 bases). Germline V lookup: CDR1 SGHTA, CDR2 FQGNSA. This CDR3 is 16 amino acids long. V lost 0 bases, J lost 5 bases, and 15 bases lay in between. CDR3 nucleotides: TGTGCCAGCAGCTTAGCGATGGGAGTGGCGCAAGATACGCAGTATTTT. Its translation is CASSLAMGVAQDTQYF.

The rearrangement links TRBV25-1 to TRBJ2-1; TRBD2 might be the D (5 bases). V was cut by 2 bases and J by 6 bases, with 8 bases left in between. Germline CDR1 reads MGHDK; CDR2 reads SYGVNS. The CDR3 length is 13 residues. The chain's CDR3 is CASSERSGNEQFF. In DNA form, the CDR3 reads TGTGCCAGCAGTGAAAGAAGCGGCAATGAGCAGTTCTTC.

This chain joins TRBV5-1 and TRBJ2-3; D not certain. Germline assignment: CDR1 SGHRS and CDR2 YFSETQ. V gave up 4 bases and J gave up 5 bases, with 14 bases separating them. The CDR3 runs to 14 residues. The CDR3 nucleotides are TGCGCCAGCAGCGACGCTGTTGGGGTAGATACGCAGTATTTT. This sequence encodes CASSDAVGVDTQYF.

This clonotype was seen a handful of times. This chain uses TRBV12-3 or TRBV12-4 with TRBJ2-2, with a possible D match to TRBD2 (6 bases). V was trimmed by 5 bases and J by 6 bases, leaving 10 bases between them. The CDR3 has 13 amino acids. The CDR3 protein is CASSPGLSGELFF. CDR3 bases: TGTGCCAGCAGTCCGGGACTCTCCGGGGAGCTGTTTTTT.

The chain employs TRBV28 and TRBJ2-7; 10 bases fit TRBD1. This CDR3 contains 16 residues. With V trimmed by 5 bases and J by 3 bases, 10 bases remained unmatched. Germline values: CDR1 MDHEN, CDR2 SYDVKM. The DNA for the CDR3 is TGTGCCAGCAGTGGACAGGGGGGGACCTACCACTACGAGCAGTACTTC. This gives the protein CASSGQGGTYHYEQYF.

The rearrangement joins TRBV29-1 to TRBJ2-1, with TRBD1 identical over 9 bases. The CDR3 totals 14 residues. Germline CDR1 and CDR2: SQVTM and ANQGSEA. Trimming cost V 6 bases and J 6 bases; bases outside gene matches: 9. The chain's CDR3 is CSVDLQGAGNEQFF. The CDR3 coding sequence is TGCAGCGTGGACCTACAGGGGGCGGGCAATGAGCAGTTCTTC.

V and J are TRBV5-1 and TRBJ2-7, with TRBD1 matching over 10 bases. The CDR3 runs to 16 residues. The V gene end was trimmed by 2 bases and the J gene end by 0 bases; junction bases not matched to a gene: 5. From germline, CDR1 is SGHRS and CDR2 YFSETQ. In nucleotides, the CDR3 is TGCGCCAGCAGCTTCCTCGGACAGGGGGTCTCCTACGAGCAGTACTTC. Residues: CASSFLGQGVSYEQYF.

CDR3 coding DNA: TGTGCCAGCAGTTCTCGCGGAAAAGAGACCCAGTACTTC. Its translation: CASSSRGKETQYF. This chain uses TRBV6-2 or TRBV6-3 with TRBJ2-5; D uncertain. The CDR3 has 13 residues. Germline loops: CDR1 MNHEY, CDR2 SVGEGT. Trimming took off 4 bases at V and 3 bases at J, with 9 bases between the two ends.

This clonotype has a handful of counts. The chain is built from TRBV12-3 or TRBV12-4 and TRBJ2-7; D not certain. The CDR3 loop spans 14 amino acids. V dropped 5 bases and J dropped 4 bases, with 15 bases sitting between them. CDR3 in amino acids: CASSAAGPLYEQYF. CDR3 DNA: TGTGCCAGCAGTGCCGCCGGACCGTTATACGAGCAGTACTTC.

This clonotype was counted at least ten times. The chain links TRBV5-1 to TRBJ2-2; 9 bases agree with TRBD1. J lost 3 bases, V lost 1 base, and 1 base had no gene match. Germline V CDR1 and CDR2: SGHRS, YFSETQ. This CDR3 spans 15 amino acids. CDR3 sequence: CASSLRTGDTGELFF. In DNA, the CDR3 is TGCGCCAGCAGCTTGCGGACAGGGGACACCGGGGAGCTGTTTTTT.

This chain links TRBV5-1 with TRBJ1-2, with a possible D match to TRBD1 (5 bases). Trimming took 0 bases from V and 7 from J, leaving 13 bases between them. The CDR3 runs to 14 residues. Germline assignment: CDR1 SGHRS and CDR2 YFSETQ. Here the CDR3 reads CASSLAVAGTGYTF. CDR3 sequence (DNA): TGCGCCAGCAGCTTGGCCGTAGCAGGGACTGGCTACACCTTC.

The rearrangement joins TRBV4-1 to TRBJ1-1, with D unresolved. The CDR3 totals 14 residues. V lost 0 bases and J lost 6, with 11 bases in between. Germline V CDR1 and CDR2: MGHRA, YSYEKL. CDR3 coding DNA: TGCGCCAGCAGCCAAGAAGGGATCGATTCTGAAGCTTTCTTT. Translating it yields CASSQEGIDSEAFF.

V and J are TRBV6-2 or TRBV6-3 and TRBJ2-1; D might be TRBD2 (5 bases). Per germline, CDR1 MNHEY and CDR2 SVGEGT. The V end was cut by 0 bases, the J end by 2 bases, with 11 bases between. This CDR3 contains 16 residues. As DNA, the CDR3 is TGTGCCAGCAGTTACTCGATTTCGGGGACCTACAATGAGCAGTTCTTC. Its protein is CASSYSISGTYNEQFF.

The gene calls are TRBV29-1 and TRBJ2-1, with 7 bases lining up with TRBD1. The V segment lost 7 bases and the J segment 6 bases; nucleotides outside the gene matches: 6. Per the germline V gene, CDR1 is SQVTM and CDR2 is ANQGSEA. This CDR3 is built from 12 residues. Here the CDR3 reads CSGRTGVNEQFF. The DNA of the CDR3 is TGCAGCGGAAGAACAGGGGTCAATGAGCAGTTCTTC.